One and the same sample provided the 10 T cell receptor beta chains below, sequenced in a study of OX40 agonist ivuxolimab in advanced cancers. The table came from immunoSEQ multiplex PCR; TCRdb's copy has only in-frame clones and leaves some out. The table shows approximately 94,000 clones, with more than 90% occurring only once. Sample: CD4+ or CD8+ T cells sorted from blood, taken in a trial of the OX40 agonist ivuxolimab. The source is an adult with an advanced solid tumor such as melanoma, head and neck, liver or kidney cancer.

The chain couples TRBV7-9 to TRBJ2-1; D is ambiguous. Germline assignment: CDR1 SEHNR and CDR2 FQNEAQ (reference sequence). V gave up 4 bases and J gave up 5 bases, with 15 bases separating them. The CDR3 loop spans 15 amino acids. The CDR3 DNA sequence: TGTGCCAGCAGCTCCGGACCCGTCCAAAACAATGAGCAGTTCTTC. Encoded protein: CASSSGPVQNNEQFF.

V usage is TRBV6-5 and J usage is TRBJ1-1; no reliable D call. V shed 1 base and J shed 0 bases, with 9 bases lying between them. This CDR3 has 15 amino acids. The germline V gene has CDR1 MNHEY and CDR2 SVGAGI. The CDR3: CASSYLATVNTEAFF. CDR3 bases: TGTGCCAGCAGTTACTTGGCGACGGTGAACACTGAAGCTTTCTTT.

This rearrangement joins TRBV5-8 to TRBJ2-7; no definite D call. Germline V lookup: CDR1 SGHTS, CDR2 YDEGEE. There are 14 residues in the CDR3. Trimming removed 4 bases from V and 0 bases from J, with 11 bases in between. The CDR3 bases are TGTGCCAGCAGCGAATTAGGGCCCTCCTACGAGCAGTACTTC. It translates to CASSELGPSYEQYF. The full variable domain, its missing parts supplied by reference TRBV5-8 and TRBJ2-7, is EAGVTQSPTHLIKTRGQQATLRCSPISGHTSVYWYQQALGLGLQFLLWYDEGEERNRGNFPPRFSGRQFPNYSSELNVNALELEDSALYLCASSELGPSYEQYFGPGTRLTVT.

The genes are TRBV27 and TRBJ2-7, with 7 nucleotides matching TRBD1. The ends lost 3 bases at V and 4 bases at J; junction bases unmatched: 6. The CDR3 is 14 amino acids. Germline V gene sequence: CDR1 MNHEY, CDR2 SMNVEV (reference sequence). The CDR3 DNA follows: TGTGCCAGCAGTTTCCGGGACAGTAAATACGAGCAGTACTTC. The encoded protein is CASSFRDSKYEQYF.

CDR3 protein: CASSMVTGVRGYTF. In DNA form, the CDR3 reads TGTGCCAGTAGTATGGTGACAGGGGTGCGGGGCTACACCTTC. The chain couples TRBV19 to TRBJ1-2, with 8 bases lining up with TRBD1. This CDR3 is 14 amino acids long. V lost 3 bases and J lost 8; bases outside the gene matches: 8. CDR1 and CDR2 from the germline V gene are LNHDA and SQIVND (reference sequence). The variable domain in full, with the rest retrieved from reference TRBV19 and TRBJ1-2, is DGGITQSPKYLFRKEGQNVTLSCEQNLNHDAMYWYRQDPGQGLRLIYYSQIVNDFQKGDIAEGYSVSREKKESFPLTVTSAQKNPTAFYLCASSMVTGVRGYTFGSGTRLTVV.

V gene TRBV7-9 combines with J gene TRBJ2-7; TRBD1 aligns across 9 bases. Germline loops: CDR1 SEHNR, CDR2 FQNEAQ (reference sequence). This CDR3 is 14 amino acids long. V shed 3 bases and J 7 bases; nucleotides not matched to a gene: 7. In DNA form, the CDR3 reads TGTGCCAGCAGCTTTGGGACAGGGCAAAATGAGCAGTACTTC. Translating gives CASSFGTGQNEQYF.

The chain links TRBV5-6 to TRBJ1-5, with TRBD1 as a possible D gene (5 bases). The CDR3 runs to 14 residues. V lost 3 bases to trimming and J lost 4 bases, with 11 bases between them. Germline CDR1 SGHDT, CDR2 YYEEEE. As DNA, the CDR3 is TGTGCCAGCAGCTCCTCAACAGGAAATCAGCCCCAGCATTTT. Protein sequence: CASSSSTGNQPQHF.

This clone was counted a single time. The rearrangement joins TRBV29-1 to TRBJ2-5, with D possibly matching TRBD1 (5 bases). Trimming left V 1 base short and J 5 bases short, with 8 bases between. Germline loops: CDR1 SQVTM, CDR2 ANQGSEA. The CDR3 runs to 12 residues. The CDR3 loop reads CSVEVRAETQYF. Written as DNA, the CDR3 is TGCAGCGTTGAAGTCAGGGCCGAGACCCAGTACTTC.

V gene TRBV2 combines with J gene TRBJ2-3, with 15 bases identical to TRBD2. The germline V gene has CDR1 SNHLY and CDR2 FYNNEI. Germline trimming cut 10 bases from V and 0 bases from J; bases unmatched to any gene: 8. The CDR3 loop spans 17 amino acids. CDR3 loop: CAIRGLAGGPSTDTQYF. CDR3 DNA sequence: TGTGCCATCAGAGGACTAGCGGGGGGGCCGAGCACAGATACGCAGTATTTT.

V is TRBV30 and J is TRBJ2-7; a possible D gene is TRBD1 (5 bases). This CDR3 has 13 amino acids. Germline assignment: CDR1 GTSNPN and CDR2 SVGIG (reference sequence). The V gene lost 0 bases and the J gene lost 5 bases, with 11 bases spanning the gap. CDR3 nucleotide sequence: TGTGCCTGGAGTGTTTCGTGGACAAACGAGCAGTACTTC. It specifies CAWSVSWTNEQYF.